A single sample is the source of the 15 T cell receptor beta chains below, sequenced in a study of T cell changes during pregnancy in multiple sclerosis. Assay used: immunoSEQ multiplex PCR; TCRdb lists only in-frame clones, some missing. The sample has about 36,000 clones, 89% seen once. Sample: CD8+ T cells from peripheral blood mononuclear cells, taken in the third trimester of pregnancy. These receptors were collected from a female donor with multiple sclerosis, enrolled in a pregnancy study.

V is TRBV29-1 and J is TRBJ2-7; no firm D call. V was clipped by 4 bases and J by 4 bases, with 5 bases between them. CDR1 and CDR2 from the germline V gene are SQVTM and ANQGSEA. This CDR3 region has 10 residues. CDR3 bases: TGCAGCGTTGTCGTTTACGAGCAGTACTTC. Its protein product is CSVVVYEQYF.

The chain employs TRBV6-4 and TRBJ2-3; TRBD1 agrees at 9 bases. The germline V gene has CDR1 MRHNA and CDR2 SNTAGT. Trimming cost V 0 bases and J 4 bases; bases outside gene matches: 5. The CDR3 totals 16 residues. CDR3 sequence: CASSDSPDRGSDTQYF. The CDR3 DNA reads TGTGCCAGCAGTGACTCCCCGGACAGGGGCTCAGATACGCAGTATTTT.

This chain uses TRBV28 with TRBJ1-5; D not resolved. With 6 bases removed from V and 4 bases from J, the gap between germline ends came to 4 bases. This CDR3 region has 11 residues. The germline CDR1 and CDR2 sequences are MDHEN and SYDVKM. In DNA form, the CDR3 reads TGTGCCAGCAGCCAGAATCAGCCCCAGCATTTT. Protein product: CASSQNQPQHF.

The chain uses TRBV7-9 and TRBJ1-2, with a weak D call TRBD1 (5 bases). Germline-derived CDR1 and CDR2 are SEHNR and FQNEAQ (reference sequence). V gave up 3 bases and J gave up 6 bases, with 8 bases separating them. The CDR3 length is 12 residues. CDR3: CASSFGGNGYTF. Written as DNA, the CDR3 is TGTGCCAGCAGCTTTGGGGGGAATGGCTACACCTTC.

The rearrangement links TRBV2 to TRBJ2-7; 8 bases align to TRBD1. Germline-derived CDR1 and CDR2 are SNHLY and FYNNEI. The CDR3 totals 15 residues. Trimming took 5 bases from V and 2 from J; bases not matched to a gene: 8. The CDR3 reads CASSPIPDRAYEQYF. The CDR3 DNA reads TGTGCCAGCAGTCCTATCCCGGACAGGGCCTACGAGCAGTACTTC.

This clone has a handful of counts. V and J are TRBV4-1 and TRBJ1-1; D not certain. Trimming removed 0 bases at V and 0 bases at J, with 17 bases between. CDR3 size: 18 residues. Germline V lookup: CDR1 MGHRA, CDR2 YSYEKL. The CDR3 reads CASSQDFTSTPLNTEAFF. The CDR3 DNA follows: TGCGCCAGCAGCCAAGACTTCACCTCCACACCACTGAACACTGAAGCTTTCTTT.

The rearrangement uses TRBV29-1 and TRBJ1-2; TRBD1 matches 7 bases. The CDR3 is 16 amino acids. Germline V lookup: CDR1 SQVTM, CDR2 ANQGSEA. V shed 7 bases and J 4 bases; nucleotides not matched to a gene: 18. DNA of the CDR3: TGCAGCGCCACTCATTGGGACAGCACTAGTGGCTATGGCTACACCTTC. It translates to CSATHWDSTSGYGYTF.

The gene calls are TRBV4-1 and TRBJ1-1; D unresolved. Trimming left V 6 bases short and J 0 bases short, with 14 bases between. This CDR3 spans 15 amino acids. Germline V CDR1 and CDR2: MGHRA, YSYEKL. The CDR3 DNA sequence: TGCGCCAGCAGTCGTGAGGCCGCCATGAACACTGAAGCTTTCTTT. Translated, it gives CASSREAAMNTEAFF.

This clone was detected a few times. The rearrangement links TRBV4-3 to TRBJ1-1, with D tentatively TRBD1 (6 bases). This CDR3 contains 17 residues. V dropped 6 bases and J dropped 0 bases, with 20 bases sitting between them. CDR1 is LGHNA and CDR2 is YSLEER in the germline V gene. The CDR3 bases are TGCGCCAGCAGTCCAAACCTGGGGGCGAGGTTGAACACTGAAGCTTTCTTT. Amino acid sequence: CASSPNLGARLNTEAFF.

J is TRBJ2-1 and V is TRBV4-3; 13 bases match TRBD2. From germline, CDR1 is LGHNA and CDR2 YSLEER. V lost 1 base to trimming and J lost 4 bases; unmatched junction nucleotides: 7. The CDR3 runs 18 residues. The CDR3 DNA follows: TGCGCCAGCAGCCAAGCCCAGGGACTAGCGGGGAGTTACAATGAGCAGTTCTTC. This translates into CASSQAQGLAGSYNEQFF.

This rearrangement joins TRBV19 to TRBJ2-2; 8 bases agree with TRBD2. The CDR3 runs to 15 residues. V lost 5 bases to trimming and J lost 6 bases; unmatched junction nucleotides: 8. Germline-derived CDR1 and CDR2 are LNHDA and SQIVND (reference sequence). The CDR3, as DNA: TGTGCCAGTAGTCTCACCGGGAGGGGGTCCGGGGAGCTGTTTTTT. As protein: CASSLTGRGSGELFF.

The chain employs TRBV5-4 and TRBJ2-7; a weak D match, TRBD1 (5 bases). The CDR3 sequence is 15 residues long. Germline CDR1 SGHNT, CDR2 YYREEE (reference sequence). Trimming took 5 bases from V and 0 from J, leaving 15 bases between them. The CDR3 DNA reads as TGTGCCAGCAGTTACGTCGAGACAGCCTCCTACGAGCAGTACTTC. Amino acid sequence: CASSYVETASYEQYF.

The CDR3 sequence: CASSLLGVGGREAFF. The CDR3 DNA is TGTGCCAGCAGCTTACTGGGCGTGGGGGGACGTGAAGCTTTCTTT. V is TRBV7-9 and J is TRBJ1-1; D perhaps matches TRBD1 (5 bases). The ends were cut back, 2 bases at V and 7 bases at J, with 17 bases in the middle. The CDR3 extends over 15 amino acids. Per the germline V gene, CDR1 is SEHNR and CDR2 is FQNEAQ (reference sequence).

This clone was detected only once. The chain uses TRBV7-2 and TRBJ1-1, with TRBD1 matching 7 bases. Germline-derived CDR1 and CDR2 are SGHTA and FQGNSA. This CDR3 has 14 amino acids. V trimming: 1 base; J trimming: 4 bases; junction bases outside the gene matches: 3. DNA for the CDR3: TGTGCCAGCAGCTTAGTTTCAGGGGGCACTGAAGCTTTCTTT. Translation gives CASSLVSGGTEAFF.

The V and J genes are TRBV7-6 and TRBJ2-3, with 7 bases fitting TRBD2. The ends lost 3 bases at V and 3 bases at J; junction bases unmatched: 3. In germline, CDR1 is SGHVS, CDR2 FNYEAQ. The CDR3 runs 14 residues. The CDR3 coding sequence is TGTGCCAGCAGCTTGAGGGGAGGGACAGATACGCAGTATTTT. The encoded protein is CASSLRGGTDTQYF.